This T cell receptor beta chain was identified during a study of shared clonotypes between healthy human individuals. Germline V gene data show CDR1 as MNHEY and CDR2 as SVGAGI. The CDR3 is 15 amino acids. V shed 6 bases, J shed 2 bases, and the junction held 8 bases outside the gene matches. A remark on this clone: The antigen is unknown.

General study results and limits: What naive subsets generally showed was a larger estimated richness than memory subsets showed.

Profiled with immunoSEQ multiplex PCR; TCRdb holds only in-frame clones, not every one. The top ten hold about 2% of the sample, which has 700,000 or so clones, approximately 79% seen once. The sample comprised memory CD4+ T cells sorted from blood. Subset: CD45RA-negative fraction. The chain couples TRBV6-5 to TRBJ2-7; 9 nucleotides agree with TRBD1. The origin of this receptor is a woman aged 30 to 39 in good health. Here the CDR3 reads CASSSPGQGTYEQYF. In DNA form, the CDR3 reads TGTGCCAGCAGCTCTCCGGGACAGGGAACCTACGAGCAGTACTTC.